This T cell receptor beta chain emerged from a study of T cells after yellow fever vaccination. TCRdb re-analysed the 5' RACE reads in MiXCR, keeping a single row per CDR3 protein. The sample contains about 220,000 distinct CDR3 sequences, 2.5% to 3.5% of which appear only once. CDR1 MNHNS and CDR2 SASEGT come from the germline V gene. V lost 0 bases to trimming and J lost 6 bases; unmatched junction nucleotides: 0. This CDR3 is built from 15 residues. The table lists this clonotype with many counts. The origin of this receptor is a man younger than 30 who received the YFV17D yellow fever vaccine. The chain couples TRBV6-1 to TRBJ2-2; 11 bases align to TRBD2. The sample consisted of CD4+ T cells sorted from PBMCs, taken 10 days after the yellow fever booster vaccination. CDR3 region: CASSEASGGAGELFF. CDR3 sequence (DNA): TGTGCCAGCAGTGAAGCTAGCGGGGGGGCCGGGGAGCTGTTTTTT.